This T cell receptor (beta chain) was sequenced during a study of blood T cell repertoires in COVID-19. Looking at the study overall: From T cells, B-cell-depleted T cells, or PBMCs came the material, which was cDNA or gDNA.

The V gene's germline CDR1 is ENHRY and CDR2 SYGVKD. The V end was cut by 2 bases, the J end by 3 bases, with 7 bases between. This CDR3 region has 14 residues. In the authors' workflow: The authors estimated nucleated cell counts from reference gene primer amplification. The assay was immunoSEQ multiplex PCR, and TCRdb's table has in-frame clones only and misses some. That table is the source of V, J and clone size, and D and trimming were worked out from the DNA. The sample has roughly 100,000 clones; 84% are singletons. The clonotype comes from an older man with active or convalescent COVID-19. The sample comprised peripheral blood. The chain has TRBV10-3 and TRBJ1-4; weak D call: TRBD1 (5 bases). CDR3 nucleotides: TGTGCCATCAGTGAGGGGGCGGCTAATGAAAAACTGTTTTTT. It translates to CAISEGAANEKLFF.